A single sample is the source of the 4 T cell receptor beta chains below, sequenced in a study of shared clonotypes between healthy human individuals. Data came from immunoSEQ multiplex PCR; TCRdb stores just in-frame clones and leaves some out. Of around 1.5 million clones in the sample, 98% were seen once. Sequencing was carried out using naive CD4+ T cells sorted from blood. This sample's subset: CD45RA+ positively selected. Every receptor here comes from a man aged 25 to 40 in good health.

The chain employs TRBV5-1 and TRBJ2-3; TRBD2 is a possible D gene (5 bases). Germline loops: CDR1 SGHRS, CDR2 YFSETQ. The CDR3 totals 14 residues. Trimming took off 5 bases at V and 3 bases at J, with 13 bases between the two ends. The CDR3, as DNA: TGCGCCAGCAGTACCCCGACGGGGACAGATACGCAGTATTTT. Amino acids: CASSTPTGTDTQYF.

CDR3 amino acids: CSVEGTRSTDTQYF. The CDR3 nucleotides are TGCAGCGTTGAAGGGACACGGAGCACAGATACGCAGTATTTT. The chain joins TRBV29-1 to TRBJ2-3, with D possibly TRBD1 on 5 matching bases. Germline-derived CDR1 and CDR2 are SQVTM and ANQGSEA. Trimming pared 1 base from V and 0 bases from J, leaving 8 bases between. This CDR3 contains 14 residues.

J is TRBJ1-1 and V is TRBV28; 7 nucleotides agree with TRBD1. There are 14 residues in the CDR3. The V gene end was trimmed by 7 bases and the J gene end by 0 bases; junction bases not matched to a gene: 5. Looked up from germline, CDR1 is MDHEN and CDR2 is SYDVKM. The CDR3 reads CASILDRLNTEAFF. The DNA of the CDR3 is TGTGCCAGCATTCTGGACAGGTTGAACACTGAAGCTTTCTTT.

The count of this clone is one. The V gene is TRBV7-9, the J gene TRBJ2-7; D might be TRBD1 or TRBD2, each matching 5 bases. Trimming left V 2 bases short and J 3 bases short, with 11 bases between. The CDR3 spans 14 residues. The V gene's germline CDR1 is SEHNR and CDR2 FQNEAQ (reference sequence). The CDR3 region has the DNA TGTGCCAGCAGCTTATTGGGGGAGCACTACGAGCAGTACTTC. It translates to CASSLLGEHYEQYF. Based on the CDR3 plus reference TRBV7-9 and TRBJ2-7, the full variable domain is DTGVSQNPRHKITKRGQNVTFRCDPISEHNRLYWYRQTLGQGPEFLTYFQNEAQLEKSRLLSDRFSAERPKGSFSTLEIQRTEQGDSAMYLCASSLLGEHYEQYFGPGTRLTVT.